Presented here are 24 T cell receptor beta chains from one specimen sequenced in a study of control samples from healthy donors and cancer patients (dated by TCRdb to the early 2020s). Libraries were made using the immunoSEQ multiplex PCR assay. Sourced from immuneACCESS, this table was stored by TCRdb with only in-frame sequences that have V and J called. A share of the clones is absent; for the studies checked, an unresolved V gene accounts for under half, and the remainder has no known explanation. In this sample the table shows over 150,000 clones, around 94% of which occur a single time. Of the sample, approximately 15% is held by the ten largest clones. Sequencing used PBMCs. The source of these receptors is a man in his 60s with colorectal cancer.

This chain links TRBV5-1 with TRBJ2-7; D possibly uses TRBD1 or TRBD2 (5 bases each). The V gene lost 2 bases and the J gene lost 2 bases, with 11 bases spanning the gap. Germline V CDR1 and CDR2: SGHRS, YFSETQ. CDR3 length: 14 amino acids. CDR3 protein: CASSFGTSTYEQYF. CDR3 in DNA: TGCGCCAGCAGCTTCGGGACGTCTACCTACGAGCAGTACTTC.

The chain's CDR3 is CASSFRGEFNEKLFF. The DNA of the CDR3 is TGCGCCAGCAGCTTTCGGGGGGAGTTTAATGAAAAACTGTTTTTT. V and J are TRBV5-1 and TRBJ1-4; D possibly corresponds to TRBD1 (5 bases). With 2 bases removed from V and 4 bases from J, the gap between germline ends came to 12 bases. Germline V CDR1 and CDR2: SGHRS, YFSETQ. This CDR3 comprises 15 residues.

This chain uses TRBV5-4 with TRBJ2-3; the D call may be TRBD1 or TRBD2 (5 bases each). Germline loops: CDR1 SGHNT, CDR2 YYREEE (reference sequence). The length of the CDR3 is 17 residues. Trimming pared 0 bases from V and 4 bases from J, leaving 18 bases between. The CDR3 DNA reads as TGTGCCAGCAGCTTGGCTCCTGTGGGACGTAGCGCAGATACGCAGTATTTT. Its protein is CASSLAPVGRSADTQYF.

The table lists this clone with a count of one. CDR3 in DNA: TGTGCCAGTAGTGTTGGAGTGGGCGTTGGGGCCGGCTACACCTTC. Translated: CASSVGVGVGAGYTF. The chain uses TRBV19 and TRBJ1-2; tentative D call: TRBD1 (5 bases). The CDR3 runs to 15 residues. The germline V gene has CDR1 LNHDA and CDR2 SQIVND (reference sequence). V lost 5 bases to trimming and J lost 8 bases, with 21 bases between them. Filled out from reference TRBV19 and TRBJ1-2, the complete variable domain reads DGGITQSPKYLFRKEGQNVTLSCEQNLNHDAMYWYRQDPGQGLRLIYYSQIVNDFQKGDIAEGYSVSREKKESFPLTVTSAQKNPTAFYLCASSVGVGVGAGYTFGSGTRLTVV.

The rearrangement uses TRBV30 and TRBJ1-3; D remains ambiguous. The length of the CDR3 is 13 residues. Per germline, CDR1 GTSNPN and CDR2 SVGIG (reference sequence). Trimming removed 1 base at V and 1 base at J, with 5 bases between. CDR3 region: CAWSGFSGNTIYF. CDR3 DNA sequence: TGTGCCTGGAGTGGGTTTTCTGGAAACACCATATATTTT.

With respect to this clone: In the same sample, other DNA sequences code for this CDR3. The chain joins TRBV2 to TRBJ1-2; D unresolved. This CDR3 region has 15 residues. CDR1 is SNHLY and CDR2 is FYNNEI in the germline V gene. V was pared by 0 bases and J by 8 bases, with 16 bases between. In nucleotides, the CDR3 is TGTGCCAGCAGTGAAGCGCCAGGACTGAACTGGGGCTACACCTTC. This codes for CASSEAPGLNWGYTF.

The V gene is TRBV5-4, the J gene TRBJ2-7; TRBD1 agrees at 10 bases. The germline gives CDR1 SGHNT, CDR2 YYREEE (reference sequence). V was pared by 4 bases and J by 3 bases, with 10 bases of the junction left unmatched. The CDR3 sequence is 16 residues long. CDR3 bases: TGTGCCAGCAGCATGGACCCCGGGACAGGGGTCTACGAGCAGTACTTC. It translates to CASSMDPGTGVYEQYF.

The chain recombines TRBV19 with TRBJ1-1; TRBD1 matches at 7 bases. The ends lost 6 bases at V and 1 base at J; junction bases unmatched: 8. The CDR3 sequence is 15 residues long. Germline CDR1 and CDR2: LNHDA and SQIVND (reference sequence). CDR3 DNA sequence: TGTGCCAGTAGCTCCCCGGACAGGAAGAACACTGAAGCTTTCTTT. The encoded protein is CASSSPDRKNTEAFF. The full variable domain, completed using reference TRBV19 and TRBJ1-1, is DGGITQSPKYLFRKEGQNVTLSCEQNLNHDAMYWYRQDPGQGLRLIYYSQIVNDFQKGDIAEGYSVSREKKESFPLTVTSAQKNPTAFYLCASSSPDRKNTEAFFGQGTRLTVV.

The rearrangement links TRBV6-4 to TRBJ2-5; D is tentatively TRBD1 or TRBD2 (5 bases each). V was trimmed by 0 bases and J by 0 bases, leaving 17 bases between them. In germline, CDR1 is MRHNA, CDR2 SNTAGT. This CDR3 contains 18 residues. CDR3 in amino acids: CASSDSGTGGPNQETQYF. The CDR3, as DNA: TGTGCCAGCAGTGACTCAGGAACAGGAGGTCCCAACCAAGAGACCCAGTACTTC.

J is TRBJ2-6 and V is TRBV30, with TRBD1 as a possible D gene (5 bases). Germline values: CDR1 GTSNPN, CDR2 SVGIG (reference sequence). Trimming took off 2 bases at V and 3 bases at J, with 38 bases between the two ends. This CDR3 has 24 amino acids. CDR3 region: CAWSKSTKVGAASFIIIGANVLTF. CDR3 nucleotide sequence: TGTGCCTGGAGTAAAAGCACAAAGGTTGGGGCCGCGTCTTTCATCATCATTGGGGCCAACGTCCTGACTTTC. Complete variable domain (other parts from reference TRBV30 and TRBJ2-6): SQTIHQWPATLVQPVGSPLSLECTVEGTSNPNLYWYRQAAGRGLQLLFYSVGIGQISSEVPQNLSASRPQDRQFILSSKKLLLSDSGFYLCAWSKSTKVGAASFIIIGANVLTFGAGSRLTVL.

This chain uses TRBV9 with TRBJ1-6; D is uncertain. The length of the CDR3 is 17 residues. Trimming shortened V by 0 bases and J by 8 bases, and 18 bases separated the two germline ends. Germline V CDR1 and CDR2: SGDLS, YYNGEE. The CDR3 protein is CASSVGLGGSVDSPLHF. CDR3 nucleotides: TGTGCCAGCAGCGTAGGTCTCGGAGGGAGCGTGGATTCACCCCTCCACTTT.

The chain recombines TRBV30 with TRBJ1-4, with a weak D call TRBD1 (6 bases). The length of the CDR3 is 15 residues. The V end was cut by 2 bases, the J end by 5 bases, with 15 bases between. Germline V gene data show CDR1 as GTSNPN and CDR2 as SVGIG (reference sequence). In DNA, the CDR3 is TGTGCCTGGAGTAGGGCCGGGACATTGAATGAAAAACTGTTTTTT. This encodes CAWSRAGTLNEKLFF.

This chain links TRBV11-2 with TRBJ2-7; 12 bases align to TRBD1. The V gene's germline CDR1 is SGHAT and CDR2 FQNNGV. This CDR3 comprises 16 residues. Unmatched junction bases numbered 10, after V lost 4 bases and J lost 6 bases. CDR3 protein: CASSYGTGGVMAEQYF. The CDR3 DNA reads TGTGCCAGCAGCTACGGGACAGGGGGCGTTATGGCCGAGCAGTACTTC.

The V and J genes are TRBV4-3 and TRBJ2-7; D not certain. Germline values: CDR1 LGHNA, CDR2 YSLEER. Trimming left V 9 bases short and J 5 bases short, with 17 bases between. This CDR3 has 13 amino acids. CDR3 DNA sequence: TGCGCCAGGGTTTCCCCCGTAGGCGACGAGCAGTACTTC. As protein: CARVSPVGDEQYF.

This clone showed up just once. This chain links TRBV19 with TRBJ2-1; D is perhaps TRBD1 (6 bases). There are 17 residues in the CDR3. The V gene lost 5 bases and the J gene lost 4 bases, with 21 bases spanning the gap. CDR1 and CDR2 from the germline V gene are LNHDA and SQIVND (reference sequence). CDR3: CASSGTMGKDRYNEQFF. As DNA, the CDR3 is TGTGCCAGTAGTGGAACCATGGGCAAGGACAGATACAATGAGCAGTTCTTC.

This chain joins TRBV4-3 and TRBJ2-2; 8 positions match TRBD2. Trimming removed 1 base from V and 4 bases from J; junction bases left unmatched: 5. The CDR3 runs to 16 residues. CDR1 and CDR2 (germline): LGHNA, YSLEER. For the CDR3, the DNA is TGCGCCAGCAGCCAAGCCGGGGGGGCGTTCACCGGGGAGCTGTTTTTT. This translates into CASSQAGGAFTGELFF.

V usage is TRBV3-1 (or the pseudogene TRBV3-2) and J usage is TRBJ2-5; the D gene is possibly TRBD2 (6 bases). V lost 1 base and J lost 3, with 9 bases in between. CDR1 and CDR2 (germline): LGHDT, YNNKEL (reference sequence). The CDR3 loop spans 14 amino acids. Here the CDR3 DNA reads TGTGCCAGCAGCCAAGCCGTAGCGGAAGAGACCCAGTACTTC. Protein product: CASSQAVAEETQYF.

CDR3 residues: CASSYRDTNTGELFF. As DNA, the CDR3 is TGCGCCAGCAGCTATCGGGACACGAACACCGGGGAGCTGTTTTTT. J is TRBJ2-2 and V is TRBV5-1; a possible D gene is TRBD1 (6 bases). Deletions cut 3 bases from V and 0 bases from J, with 9 bases between. The CDR3 loop spans 15 amino acids. Germline-derived CDR1 and CDR2 are SGHRS and YFSETQ.

This sequence joins TRBV19 and TRBJ1-3, with D hard to call. The V gene lost 7 bases and the J gene lost 3 bases, with 13 bases spanning the gap. The germline V gene has CDR1 LNHDA and CDR2 SQIVND (reference sequence). The CDR3 runs to 14 residues. The CDR3 bases are TGTGCCAGTATAAACCGAGGATATGGAAACACCATATATTTT. As protein: CASINRGYGNTIYF. The variable domain in full, with the rest retrieved from reference TRBV19 and TRBJ1-3, is DGGITQSPKYLFRKEGQNVTLSCEQNLNHDAMYWYRQDPGQGLRLIYYSQIVNDFQKGDIAEGYSVSREKKESFPLTVTSAQKNPTAFYLCASINRGYGNTIYFGEGSWLTVV.

The chain has TRBV19 and TRBJ1-1, with a weak D call TRBD1 (6 bases). Germline V gene lookup returns CDR1 LNHDA and CDR2 SQIVND (reference sequence). The CDR3 loop spans 15 amino acids. Between the trimmed V and J ends, which lost 6 bases and 2 bases, there was a span of 16 bases. The DNA of the CDR3 is TGTGCCAGTAGAGAACAGGGATTCTTTAACACTGAAGCTTTCTTT. Translated, it gives CASREQGFFNTEAFF.

J is TRBJ2-3 and V is TRBV6-6; TRBD1 agrees at 9 bases. The CDR3 is made up of 16 amino acids. In germline, CDR1 is MNHNY, CDR2 SVGAGI (reference sequence). The V gene end was trimmed by 5 bases and the J gene end by 5 bases; junction bases not matched to a gene: 11. Written as DNA, the CDR3 is TGTGCCAGCAGTCGACTGGACAGGGGTCAGAAAGATACGCAGTATTTT. Its translation: CASSRLDRGQKDTQYF.

CDR3 bases: TGCAGCGGTGTCGGCAAGGGGGATACGCAGTATTTT. Protein: CSGVGKGDTQYF. The J gene is TRBJ2-3, the V gene TRBV29-1, with TRBD1 as a possible D gene (5 bases). Trimming removed 7 bases from V and 6 bases from J, with 14 bases in between. CDR3 length equals 12 residues. Germline V gene data show CDR1 as SQVTM and CDR2 as ANQGSEA.

The sample holds a few counts of this clone. The chain carries TRBV6-5 and TRBJ1-1; tentative D call: TRBD1 (5 bases). Germline CDR1 MNHEY, CDR2 SVGAGI. The CDR3 length is 14 residues. Trimming removed 6 bases at V and 3 bases at J, with 14 bases between. This chain's CDR3 is CASSLRAPDTEAFF. CDR3 sequence (DNA): TGTGCCAGCAGCCTCAGGGCTCCCGACACTGAAGCTTTCTTT.

The rearrangement uses TRBV9 and TRBJ2-7; D is uncertain. Germline V gene lookup returns CDR1 SGDLS and CDR2 YYNGEE. This CDR3 comprises 15 residues. Trimming took off 3 bases at V and 0 bases at J, with 13 bases between the two ends. The CDR3 DNA reads as TGTGCCAGCAGCGGTGGTTCCGGTTACTCCTACGAGCAGTACTTC. It specifies CASSGGSGYSYEQYF.